This T cell receptor (beta chain) was sequenced for a study of cytomegalovirus exposure and HLA in healthy donors. This clone was counted between two and nine times. From germline, CDR1 is ENHRY and CDR2 SYGVKD. This CDR3 region has 14 residues. V was shortened by 0 bases and J by 3 bases, with 6 bases between the two germline ends. Each of the donors was a healthy bone marrow donor. PCR primers comprised 60 Vbeta and 13 Jbeta primers. Data came from immunoSEQ multiplex PCR; TCRdb stores just in-frame clones and leaves some out. Of 65,000 to 80,000 clones listed, 65% to 75% are singletons. Sequencing input: PBMCs. This chain uses TRBV10-3 with TRBJ1-3; possible D gene TRBD1, 5 bases. The receptor was derived from a man between 40 and 49 years old in good health and CMV-seropositive. The chain's CDR3 is CAISESGGGNTIYF. In nucleotides, the CDR3 is TGTGCCATCAGTGAGTCGGGGGGTGGAAACACCATATATTTT.